Listed below are T cell receptor beta chains from one sample, sequenced in a study of post-analysis software for immune sequencing data. TCRdb re-analysed the PCR reads in MiXCR, keeping a single row per CDR3 protein. Found here are about 770,000 distinct CDR3 sequences, just over 45% of them singletons; the top ten hold 4.9%. Sample: blood. Receptors originate from a girl between 10 and 17 years old with multiple sclerosis. Each CDR3 is given with its conserved first and last residue. Each record gives: V gene, clone size, J gene, D gene, CDR3 DNA, CDR3 protein. The D gene is left open where the match is weak. Clone size is given for some rows only: seen once, a few or many times, or a class if the clone is expanded.

TRBV15	-	TRBJ1-2	-	TGTGCCACCAGCAGAGATGTTACGGAGACTAACTATGGCTACACCTTC	CATSRDVTETNYGYTF
TRBV15	once	TRBJ2-5	-	TGTGCCACCAGCGGAGACAGACAAGAGACCCAGTACTTC	CATSGDRQETQYF
TRBV6-5	-	TRBJ2-7	-	TGTGCCAGCAGTTACTCGGGGAGCCCCCACTACGAGCAGTACTTC	CASSYSGSPHYEQYF
TRBV29-1	-	TRBJ2-7	-	TGCAGCGTTGAAGTTTTGGGGGCTGGGAGCTCCTACGAGCAGTACTTC	CSVEVLGAGSSYEQYF
TRBV2	few	TRBJ2-1	TRBD2	TGTGCCACCCTTCGGGAGGGCACCTACAATGAGCAGTTCTTC	CATLREGTYNEQFF
TRBV2	-	TRBJ1-2	TRBD1	TGTGCCAGCAGTGAAGCGCTTCGGGGACAGGGACGCTATGGCTACACCTTC	CASSEALRGQGRYGYTF
TRBV20-1	-	TRBJ1-5	TRBD1	TGCAGTGCTAGAGCCTGGGACAGGGGGCGAGGGGGCAATCAGCCCCAGCATTTT	CSARAWDRGRGGNQPQHF
TRBV20-1	-	TRBJ2-5	-	TGCAGTGCTAGGGCTCTCGTGACCCAGTACTTC	CSARALVTQYF
TRBV28	-	TRBJ2-1	TRBD2	TGTGCCAGCAGTATTAGCGGGAGCGGCAATGAGCAGTTCTTC	CASSISGSGNEQFF
TRBV7-6	-	TRBJ2-3	TRBD2	TGTGCCAGCAGCTTAGTTAGCGGGAGTCCGGATACGCAGTATTTT	CASSLVSGSPDTQYF
TRBV29-1	-	TRBJ2-3	TRBD2	TGCAGCGCCGGGACTAGCGAGAGCCCAGATACGCAGTATTTT	CSAGTSESPDTQYF
TRBV6-5	-	TRBJ1-4	-	TGTGCCAGCAGTTACTTCGGTTTTAATGAAAAACTGTTTTTT	CASSYFGFNEKLFF
TRBV7-9	-	TRBJ1-5	-	TGTGCCAGCAGCTTTAGCGGGCAAGGCAATCAGCCCCAGCATTTT	CASSFSGQGNQPQHF
TRBV12-3/TRBV12-4	few	TRBJ2-5	TRBD2	TGTGCCAGCAGCCTAGCGGGAAGTAAAGAGACCCAGTACTTC	CASSLAGSKETQYF
TRBV15	few	TRBJ2-7	TRBD2	TGTGCCACAGGGACTAGCGGGGCCTCCTACGAGCAGTACTTC	CATGTSGASYEQYF
TRBV10-3	once	TRBJ2-2	TRBD2	TGTGCCATCAGGCGACTAGCGGGAGTAAGCACCGGGGAGCTGTTTTTT	CAIRRLAGVSTGELFF
TRBV6-5	-	TRBJ2-3	-	TGTGCCAGCAGTTACTCTCACTGGCGAACAGATACGCAGTATTTT	CASSYSHWRTDTQYF
TRBV4-3	-	TRBJ2-1	TRBD2	TGCGCCAGCAGCTGGACTAGCGGGAGTAGCTCCTACAATGAGCAGTTCTTC	CASSWTSGSSSYNEQFF
TRBV2	once	TRBJ2-3	TRBD1	TGTGCCAGCAGTGTATCGGAAGGGGGCGGAAAGACAGATACGCAGTATTTT	CASSVSEGGGKTDTQYF
TRBV10-3	-	TRBJ2-1	TRBD2	TGTGCCATCAGCGTACGGGGGGACTCCTACAATGAGCAGTTCTTC	CAISVRGDSYNEQFF
TRBV11-2	once	TRBJ2-4	TRBD2	TGTGCCAGCAGCCCCCGGTCGGGAGGGCCCCTTAACATTCAGTACTTC	CASSPRSGGPLNIQYF
TRBV7-3	-	TRBJ2-1	-	TGTGCCAGCAGCCCCCCCCCGCGTGAGCAGTTCTTC	CASSPPPREQFF
TRBV20-1	-	TRBJ1-4	-	TGCAGTGCTAGATACCCCGGGCCAAGGGAGGAAAAACTGTTTTTT	CSARYPGPREEKLFF
TRBV6-1	-	TRBJ2-1	TRBD2	TGTGCCAGCAGTGCCCGCCAGCTAGCGGGAGTCGTCAATGAGCAGTTCTTC	CASSARQLAGVVNEQFF
TRBV11-2	many	TRBJ1-1	-	TGTGCCAGCAGCTTAAAGCCTAACACTGAAGCTTTCTTT	CASSLKPNTEAFF
TRBV27	-	TRBJ2-1	TRBD2	TGTGCCAGCCTGATAGCGGGAGGGTCCTACAATGAGCAGTTCTTC	CASLIAGGSYNEQFF
TRBV10-3	few	TRBJ2-3	-	TGTGCCATCAGTGAAGTCGAAGGGGGAGCAGATACGCAGTATTTT	CAISEVEGGADTQYF
TRBV27	once	TRBJ2-1	-	TGTGCCAGCAGTTTATCGCAGGGACTCTTCTACAATGAGCAGTTCTTC	CASSLSQGLFYNEQFF
TRBV29-1	-	TRBJ2-7	-	TGCAGCGTTGGCGGGGGCCCCACCTACGAGCAGTACTTC	CSVGGGPTYEQYF
TRBV30	few	TRBJ2-5	-	TGTGCCTGGAGTGGCCGTGGCCCGTACCAAGAGACCCAGTACTTC	CAWSGRGPYQETQYF
TRBV24-1	few	TRBJ2-3	-	TGTGCCACCGAGACCACAGATACGCAGTATTTT	CATETTDTQYF
TRBV6-2/TRBV6-3	-	TRBJ2-3	-	TGTGCCAGCAGTTACGCCGGACAGTCGGCGCAGTATTTT	CASSYAGQSAQYF
TRBV5-1	-	TRBJ2-3	TRBD1	TGCGCCAGCAGCCCCGAGGACAGGGTAGATACGCAGTATTTT	CASSPEDRVDTQYF
TRBV5-1	-	TRBJ2-3	-	TGCGCCAGCAGCTCCCAGGGTCAGGTAGATACGCAGTATTTT	CASSSQGQVDTQYF
TRBV28	-	TRBJ2-7	-	TGTGCCAGCAGTCCACTTCTTAAAGGTAACGAGCAGTACTTC	CASSPLLKGNEQYF
TRBV11-2	-	TRBJ2-1	TRBD2	TGTGCCAGCAGCTTCCTAGCGGGAGTAACCGAGCAGTTCTTC	CASSFLAGVTEQFF
TRBV7-9	few	TRBJ2-7	-	TGTGCCAGCAGCTTAGAGGGGGAGTACGAGCAGTACTTC	CASSLEGEYEQYF
TRBV27	few	TRBJ2-7	TRBD2	TGTGCCAGCAGTCCGCAAGCGGGGTACGAGCAGTACTTC	CASSPQAGYEQYF
TRBV5-6	few	TRBJ2-5	TRBD2	TGTGCCAGCAGACGAGGGACTAGCGCTCGGGAGACCCAGTACTTC	CASRRGTSARETQYF
TRBV7-8	-	TRBJ2-7	-	TGTGCCAGCAGCTTATATAGGGGCCAGACCTCCTACGAGCAGTACTTC	CASSLYRGQTSYEQYF
TRBV12-3/TRBV12-4	few	TRBJ2-1	TRBD2	TGTGCCAGCAGTTCCGGAATAGCGGGAGGGTTGTACAATGAGCAGTTCTTC	CASSSGIAGGLYNEQFF
TRBV5-1	few	TRBJ2-1	-	TGCGCCAGCGGAGAGGGACCAGCGGGCAATGAGCAGTTCTTC	CASGEGPAGNEQFF
TRBV5-1	-	TRBJ2-7	TRBD2	TGCGCCAGCAGCCGCGGGACTAGCGGGAGACACAATGAGCAGTACTTC	CASSRGTSGRHNEQYF
TRBV29-1	few	TRBJ1-2	TRBD1	TGCAGCGTGCGGCAAGGGGGCGAGGGCTACACCTTC	CSVRQGGEGYTF
TRBV11-2	few	TRBJ2-3	-	TGTGCCAGCAGCTTAAAGCCGGGCCCGGGGCGGACGCAGTATTTT	CASSLKPGPGRTQYF
TRBV12-3/TRBV12-4	-	TRBJ2-7	-	TGTGCCAGCAGTTTAACACGCGCTAGTGGCGTTTACGAGCAGTACTTC	CASSLTRASGVYEQYF
TRBV7-8	few	TRBJ2-3	-	TGTGCCAGCAGCTTAGAGGGGAGAGATACGCAGTATTTT	CASSLEGRDTQYF
TRBV27	-	TRBJ2-7	-	TGTGCCAGCAGTTTAACAGGGGAGGCCTTCTACGAGCAGTACTTC	CASSLTGEAFYEQYF
TRBV15	few	TRBJ2-5	-	TGTGCCACCAGCAGAGAGGGGGTGGGGACCCAGTACTTC	CATSREGVGTQYF
TRBV20-1	-	TRBJ2-7	TRBD1	TGCAGTGCTTTGACCGGACAGGCAAGGGCGTACGAGCAGTACTTC	CSALTGQARAYEQYF
TRBV9	-	TRBJ1-6	-	TGTGCCAGCAGCGCCCACTTCGGGGGGAATTCACCCCTCCACTTT	CASSAHFGGNSPLHF